This entry describes one T cell receptor beta chain. Antigen unknown. A second PCR, run for 7 to 11 cycles, used a sample-barcoded 5' primer plus a J-beta primer mix. A 12-random-nucleotide template-switch adaptor tagged each cDNA molecule. TCRdb used MiXCR to reprocess the 5' RACE reads, holding one entry per CDR3 protein. The table records hundreds of thousands of distinct CDR3 sequences, about 51% of them present only once. CDR1 and CDR2 from the germline V gene are SNHLY and FYNNEI. The CDR3 spans 11 residues. V gave up 8 bases and J gave up 11 bases, with 15 bases separating them. This sample is part of a study of blood T cells in healthy people across ages. General observations from the study: TCR beta diversity correlated strongly with naive T cell percentage.

They isolated at least 6 million PBMCs from each sample. The sequenced sample was blood. J is TRBJ2-5 and V is TRBV2; a weak D match, TRBD2 (5 bases). The sequence derives from a woman of 80 years or more in good health. CDR3 residues: CASRWGEEQYF. The CDR3 DNA follows: TGTGCCAGCCGTTGGGGAGAAGAGCAGTACTTC.